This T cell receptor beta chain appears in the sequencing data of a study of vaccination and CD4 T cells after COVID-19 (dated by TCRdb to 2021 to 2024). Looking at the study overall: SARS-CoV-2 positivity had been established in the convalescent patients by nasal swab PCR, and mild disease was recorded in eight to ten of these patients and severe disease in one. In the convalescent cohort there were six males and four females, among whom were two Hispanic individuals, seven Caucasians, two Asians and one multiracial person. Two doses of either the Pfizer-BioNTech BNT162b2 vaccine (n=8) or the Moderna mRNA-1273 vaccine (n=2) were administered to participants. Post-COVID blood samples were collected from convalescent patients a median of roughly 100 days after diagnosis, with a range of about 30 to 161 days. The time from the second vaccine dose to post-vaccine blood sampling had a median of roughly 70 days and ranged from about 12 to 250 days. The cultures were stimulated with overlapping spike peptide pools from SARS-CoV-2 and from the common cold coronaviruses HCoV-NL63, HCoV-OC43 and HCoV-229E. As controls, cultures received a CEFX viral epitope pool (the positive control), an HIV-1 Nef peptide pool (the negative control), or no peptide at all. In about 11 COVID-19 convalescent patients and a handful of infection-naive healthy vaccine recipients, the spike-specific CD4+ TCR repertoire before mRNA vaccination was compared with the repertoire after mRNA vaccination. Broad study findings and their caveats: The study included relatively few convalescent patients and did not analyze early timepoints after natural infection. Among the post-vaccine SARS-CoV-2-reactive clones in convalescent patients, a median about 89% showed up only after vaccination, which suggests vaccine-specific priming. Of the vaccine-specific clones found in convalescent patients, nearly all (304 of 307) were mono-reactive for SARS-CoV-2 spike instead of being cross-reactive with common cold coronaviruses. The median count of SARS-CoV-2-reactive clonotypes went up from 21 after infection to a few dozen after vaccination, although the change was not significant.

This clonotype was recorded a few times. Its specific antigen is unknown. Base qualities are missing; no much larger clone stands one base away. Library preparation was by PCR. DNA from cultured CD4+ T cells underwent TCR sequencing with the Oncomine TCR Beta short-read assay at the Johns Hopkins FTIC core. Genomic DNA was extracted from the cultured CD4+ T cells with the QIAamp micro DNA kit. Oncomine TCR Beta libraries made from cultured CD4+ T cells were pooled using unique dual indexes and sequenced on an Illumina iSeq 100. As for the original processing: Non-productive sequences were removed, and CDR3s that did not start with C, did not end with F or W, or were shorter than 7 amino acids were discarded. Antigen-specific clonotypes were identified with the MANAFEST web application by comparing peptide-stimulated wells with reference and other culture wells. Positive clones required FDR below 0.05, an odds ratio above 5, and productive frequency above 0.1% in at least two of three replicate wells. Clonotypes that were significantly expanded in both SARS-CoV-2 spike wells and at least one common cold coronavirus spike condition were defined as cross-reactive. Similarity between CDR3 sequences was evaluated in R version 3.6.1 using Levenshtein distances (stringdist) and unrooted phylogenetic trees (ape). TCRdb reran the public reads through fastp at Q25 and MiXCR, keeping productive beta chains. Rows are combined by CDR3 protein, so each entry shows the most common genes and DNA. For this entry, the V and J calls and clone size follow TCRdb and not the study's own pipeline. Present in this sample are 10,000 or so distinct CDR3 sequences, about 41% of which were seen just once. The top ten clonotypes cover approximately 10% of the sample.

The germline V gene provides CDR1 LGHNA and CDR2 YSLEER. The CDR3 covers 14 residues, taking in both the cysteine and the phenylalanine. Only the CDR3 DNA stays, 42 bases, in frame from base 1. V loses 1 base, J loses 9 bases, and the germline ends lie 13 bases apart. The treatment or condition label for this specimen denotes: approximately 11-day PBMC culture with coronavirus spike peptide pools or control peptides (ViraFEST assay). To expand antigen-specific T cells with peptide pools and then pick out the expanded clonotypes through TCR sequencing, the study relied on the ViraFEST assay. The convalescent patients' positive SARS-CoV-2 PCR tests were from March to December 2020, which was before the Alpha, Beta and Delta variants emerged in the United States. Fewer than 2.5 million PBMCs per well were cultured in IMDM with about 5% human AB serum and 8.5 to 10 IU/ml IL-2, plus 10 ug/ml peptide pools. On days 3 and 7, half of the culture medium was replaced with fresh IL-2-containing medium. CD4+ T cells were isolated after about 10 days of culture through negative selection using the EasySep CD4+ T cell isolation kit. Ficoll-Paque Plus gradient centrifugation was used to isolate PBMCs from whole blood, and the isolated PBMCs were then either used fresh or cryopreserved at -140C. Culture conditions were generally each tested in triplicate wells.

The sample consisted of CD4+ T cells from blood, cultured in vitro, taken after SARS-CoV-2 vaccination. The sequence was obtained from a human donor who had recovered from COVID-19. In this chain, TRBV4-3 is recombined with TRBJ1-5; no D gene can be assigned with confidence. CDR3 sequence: CASSQVHGGWPQHF. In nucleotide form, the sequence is TGCGCCAGCAGCCAAGTACACGGTGGATGGCCCCAGCATTTT.